The next 29 T cell receptor beta chains were all read from a single sample in a study of T cells after yellow fever vaccination. TCRdb recomputed calls from the 5' RACE reads with MiXCR, one row per CDR3 protein. The sample consists of some 120,000 distinct CDR3 sequences, around 8.6% of them appearing once. Sequenced here: CD8+ T cells sorted from PBMCs, sampled 45 days after the yellow fever booster vaccination. Receptors were obtained from a man younger than 40 who received the YFV17D yellow fever vaccine.

Worth noting for this clonotype: This sequence may be a read error, since a much larger clone differs from it by one base. V and J are TRBV15 and TRBJ2-3; 7 bases are a match to TRBD2. Germline CDR1 reads LNHNV; CDR2 reads YYDKDF (reference sequence). This CDR3 comprises 17 residues. In DNA, the CDR3 is TGTGCCTCCAGCAGAGGATACCAGCGGGACGACACAGATACGCAGTATTTT. It codes for CASSRGYQRDDTDTQYF.

This clonotype has more than one count but fewer than ten. J is TRBJ2-1 and V is TRBV6-2 or TRBV6-3; D is undetermined. V was pared by 4 bases and J by 8 bases, with 9 bases between. Germline V gives CDR1 MNHEY, CDR2 SVGEGT. The CDR3 extends over 12 amino acids. CDR3 sequence: CASSLTVHEQFF. The CDR3 DNA follows: TGTGCCAGCAGTTTGACTGTCCATGAGCAGTTCTTC.

CDR3 sequence: CASQPAGNTGELFF. In nucleotides, the CDR3 is TGTGCCAGCCAACCAGCGGGAAACACCGGGGAGCTGTTTTTT. The chain joins TRBV11-3 to TRBJ2-2; 7 nucleotides align to TRBD2. The CDR3 is made up of 14 amino acids. V was clipped by 8 bases and J by 2 bases; unmatched bases: 5. Germline V CDR1 and CDR2: SGHNT, YENEEA.

This clonotype showed up many times. The V gene is TRBV7-9, the J gene TRBJ2-7; TRBD1 aligns across 8 bases. The junction had 8 bases not matched to a gene; V was cut back by 4 bases and J by 3 bases. This CDR3 is built from 15 residues. CDR1 SEHNR and CDR2 FQNEAQ come from the germline V gene (reference sequence). The CDR3 spells CASSSRTGSLYEQYF. Here the CDR3 DNA reads TGTGCCAGCAGCTCACGGACAGGGTCTCTCTACGAGCAGTACTTC.

This clonotype appeared a few times. This chain joins TRBV5-1 and TRBJ1-2; 8 nucleotides align to TRBD1. Germline V CDR1 and CDR2: SGHRS, YFSETQ. CDR3 length equals 15 residues. The junction had 7 bases not matched to a gene; V was cut back by 4 bases and J by 2 bases. The CDR3, as DNA: TGCGCCAGCAGCCCCCCGGGACAGGAAAACTATGGCTACACCTTC. It yields the protein CASSPPGQENYGYTF.

This clonotype was detected many times. J is TRBJ2-7 and V is TRBV5-1, with TRBD2 matching over 7 bases. The CDR3 is made up of 14 amino acids. Trimming at V came to 4 bases and at J to 2 bases, leaving 6 bases not matched to a gene. CDR1 and CDR2 (germline): SGHRS, YFSETQ. CDR3 in DNA: TGCGCCAGCAGCCAGACTAGCCGAGCCTACGAGCAGTACTTC. Protein sequence: CASSQTSRAYEQYF.

The CDR3 nucleotides read TGCAGCGTCTCACAGGGGGCGAGCACAGATACGCAGTATTTT. It is translated as CSVSQGASTDTQYF. This chain links TRBV29-1 with TRBJ2-3; 9 positions match TRBD1. V was clipped by 6 bases and J by 0 bases; unmatched bases: 4. CDR1 SQVTM and CDR2 ANQGSEA come from the germline V gene. The CDR3 runs 14 residues.

This clonotype has ten or more counts. The chain links TRBV4-2 to TRBJ1-2, with TRBD1 matching 9 bases. The V gene's germline CDR1 is LGHNA and CDR2 YNFKEQ. The junction had 13 bases not matched to a gene; V was cut back by 3 bases and J by 5 bases. CDR3 length: 17 residues. CDR3 sequence (DNA): TGTGCCAGCAGCCAGGAACCAGAAGGGACAGGGTGGTATGGCTACACCTTC. Its protein product is CASSQEPEGTGWYGYTF.

The V call is TRBV5-4, the J call TRBJ2-5, with D possibly being TRBD1 or TRBD2 (7 bases each). The CDR3 is made up of 16 amino acids. V was cut by 3 bases and J by 0 bases, with 15 bases left in between. Looked up from germline, CDR1 is SGHNT and CDR2 is YYREEE (reference sequence). The CDR3 region has the DNA TGTGCCAGCAGCTGGGGGGGAGACAGGGACCAAGAGACCCAGTACTTC. Its protein is CASSWGGDRDQETQYF.

Worth noting for this clonotype: A much larger clonotype is one base distant, so this may be a read error. This chain links TRBV14 with TRBJ2-5; D is uncertain. Germline lookup yields CDR1 SGHDN and CDR2 FVKESK. The CDR3 is made up of 13 amino acids. The CDR3 bases are TGTGCCAGCAGCCACGGGTACCACGAGACCCAGTACTTC. Its translation: CASSHGYHETQYF.

This clonotype was seen repeatedly, ten times or more. This rearrangement joins TRBV28 to TRBJ2-7, with TRBD2 matching 9 bases. The CDR3 length is 16 residues. J was trimmed by 4 bases and V by 3 bases; bases with no gene match: 10. Germline assignment: CDR1 MDHEN and CDR2 SYDVKM. CDR3 loop: CASSFALAGNGYEQYF. DNA of the CDR3: TGTGCCAGCAGTTTCGCCCTAGCGGGGAATGGGTACGAGCAGTACTTC.

This clonotype showed up many times. V is TRBV9 and J is TRBJ2-1; 11 bases fit TRBD1. Per the germline V gene, CDR1 is SGDLS and CDR2 is YYNGEE. This CDR3 is 18 amino acids long. The trim removed 2 bases at V and 7 bases at J, leaving 14 bases unmatched. This CDR3 is CASSVPTNRTGGYNEQFF. The CDR3 DNA reads TGTGCCAGCAGCGTCCCTACTAATCGGACAGGGGGCTATAATGAGCAGTTCTTC.

This clonotype was seen a handful of times. This sequence joins TRBV7-9 and TRBJ2-5; D is unclear. Between the trimmed V and J ends, which lost 4 bases and 5 bases, there was a span of 5 bases. Germline lookup yields CDR1 SEHNR and CDR2 FQNEAQ (reference sequence). The CDR3 runs to 11 residues. The CDR3 loop reads CASSSWETQYF. The DNA of the CDR3 is TGTGCCAGCAGCTCCTGGGAGACCCAGTACTTC.

This clonotype was seen at least ten times. V gene TRBV7-2 combines with J gene TRBJ2-1, with 10 bases lining up with TRBD2. The CDR3 contains 15 residues. The trim removed 2 bases at V and 7 bases at J, leaving 5 bases unmatched. Per the germline V gene, CDR1 is SGHTA and CDR2 is FQGNSA. The CDR3 spells CASSLFWTSGNEQFF. CDR3 nucleotide sequence: TGTGCCAGCAGCTTATTTTGGACTAGCGGAAATGAGCAGTTCTTC.

There are many counts of this clonotype. The V gene is TRBV5-6, the J gene TRBJ2-1; D perhaps matches TRBD2 (6 bases). The CDR3 contains 15 residues. Deletions cut 3 bases from V and 7 bases from J, with 17 bases between. Germline CDR1 SGHDT, CDR2 YYEEEE. The CDR3 sequence is CASSYEEGRRNEQFF. CDR3 DNA: TGTGCCAGCAGCTACGAGGAGGGTAGGCGGAATGAGCAGTTCTTC.

The chain combines TRBV5-5 with TRBJ2-7; 7 bases line up with TRBD1. From germline, CDR1 is SGHKS and CDR2 YYEKEE (reference sequence). The CDR3 is 15 residues long. V lost 2 bases, J lost 7 bases, and 12 bases stayed unmatched. CDR3 sequence (DNA): TGTGCCAGCAGCTTAATAGTAACAGGGGATCGGGAGCAGTACTTC. This codes for CASSLIVTGDREQYF.

Ten or more counts support this clonotype. The chain has TRBV12-3 or TRBV12-4 and TRBJ1-4, with TRBD1 as a possible D gene (6 bases). The CDR3 is made up of 16 amino acids. The ends were cut back, 5 bases at V and 2 bases at J, with 15 bases in the middle. CDR3 DNA sequence: TGTGCCAGCAGTAGCTTGTGGAGGGGGACTAATGAAAAACTGTTTTTT. Its protein is CASSSLWRGTNEKLFF.

The chain combines TRBV29-1 with TRBJ2-7; the match to TRBD1 covers 9 bases. Germline values: CDR1 SQVTM, CDR2 ANQGSEA. J gave up 5 bases and V 6 bases, and 5 bases lay outside the gene matches. The CDR3 length is 12 residues. The CDR3 bases are TGCAGCGTCTATACAGGGGGCAACGAGCAGTACTTC. Amino acids: CSVYTGGNEQYF.

This clonotype was seen at least ten times. The V and J genes are TRBV4-2 and TRBJ2-1; D is possibly TRBD1 (5 bases). The germline V and J ends were trimmed by 3 bases and 8 bases, with 14 bases remaining between them. Germline CDR1 and CDR2: LGHNA and YNFKEQ. The length of the CDR3 is 14 residues. The CDR3 loop reads CASSHGQLGDEQFF. DNA for the CDR3: TGTGCCAGCAGCCACGGACAACTTGGGGATGAGCAGTTCTTC.

This clonotype was observed at least ten times. The genes are TRBV6-1 and TRBJ1-2; D gene ambiguous. The V gene's germline CDR1 is MNHNS and CDR2 SASEGT. The V end lost 8 bases, the J end lost 0 bases, and 13 bases lay between the germline ends. The CDR3 runs to 14 residues. In nucleotides, the CDR3 is TGTGCCAGCGGATGGGCAAGATCTAACTATGGCTACACCTTC. Protein product: CASGWARSNYGYTF.

This clonotype was observed many times. J is TRBJ2-7 and V is TRBV19, with 12 bases identical to TRBD2. Germline values: CDR1 LNHDA, CDR2 SQIVND (reference sequence). The J segment lost 6 bases and the V segment lost 5 bases, leaving 5 bases of the junction unmatched. There are 14 residues in the CDR3. CDR3 amino acids: CASSPTSGSGEQYF. In DNA form, the CDR3 reads TGTGCCAGTAGTCCGACTAGCGGGAGCGGCGAGCAGTACTTC. The full variable domain, completed using reference TRBV19 and TRBJ2-7, is DGGITQSPKYLFRKEGQNVTLSCEQNLNHDAMYWYRQDPGQGLRLIYYSQIVNDFQKGDIAEGYSVSREKKESFPLTVTSAQKNPTAFYLCASSPTSGSGEQYFGPGTRLTVT.

This clonotype was counted ten times or more. The genes are TRBV27 and TRBJ1-5; maybe TRBD1 (6 bases). Germline values: CDR1 MNHEY, CDR2 SMNVEV (reference sequence). Trimming stripped 1 base from V and 2 bases from J, with 12 bases between. This CDR3 spans 16 amino acids. CDR3 region: CASSLWAQGGNQPQHF. DNA for the CDR3: TGTGCCAGCAGTTTATGGGCACAGGGTGGCAATCAGCCCCAGCATTTT.

This clonotype was counted many times. This rearrangement joins TRBV6-1 to TRBJ1-1, with no clear D. From germline, CDR1 is MNHNS and CDR2 SASEGT. Trimming left V 6 bases short and J 1 base short, with 12 bases between. The CDR3 length is 14 residues. In nucleotides, the CDR3 is TGTGCCAGCAGCTGGGTGGAGGGGAACACTGAAGCTTTCTTT. Translated: CASSWVEGNTEAFF.

This clonotype was seen many times. V usage is TRBV14 and J usage is TRBJ2-1; TRBD2 matches 9 bases. This CDR3 is 14 amino acids long. The V gene end was trimmed by 1 base and the J gene end by 9 bases; junction bases not matched to a gene: 4. Looked up from germline, CDR1 is SGHDN and CDR2 is FVKESK. Here the CDR3 DNA reads TGTGCCAGCAGCCAAGCGGGGACTAGCTCTGAGCAGTTCTTC. It codes for CASSQAGTSSEQFF.

This clonotype turned up a few times. V and J are TRBV2 and TRBJ2-3; 8 bases agree with TRBD1. V lost 6 bases, J lost 3 bases, and 8 bases stayed unmatched. In germline, CDR1 is SNHLY, CDR2 FYNNEI. The CDR3 runs 15 residues. Written as DNA, the CDR3 is TGTGCCAGCAGAAAAGGGACAGGCGCGACAGATACGCAGTATTTT. The encoded protein is CASRKGTGATDTQYF. Looking up the rest from reference TRBV2 and TRBJ2-3 gives the full variable domain: EPEVTQTPSHQVTQMGQEVILRCVPISNHLYFYWYRQILGQKVEFLVSFYNNEISEKSEIFDDQFSVERPDGSNFTLKIRSTKLEDSAMYFCASRKGTGATDTQYFGPGTRLTVL.

There are many counts of this clonotype. The chain couples TRBV29-1 to TRBJ2-7; D may be TRBD2 (5 bases). This CDR3 is built from 12 residues. The germline gives CDR1 SQVTM, CDR2 ANQGSEA. Trimming shortened V by 4 bases and J by 4 bases, and 11 bases separated the two germline ends. The DNA for the CDR3 is TGCAGCGTTGGCGACTATTTATACGAGCAGTACTTC. It encodes CSVGDYLYEQYF.

Worth noting for this clonotype: A much more abundant neighbour one base away suggests this may be a read error. V usage is TRBV20-1 and J usage is TRBJ2-1; weak D call: TRBD2 (6 bases). Trimming took 8 bases from V and 2 from J, leaving 22 bases between them. The CDR3 has 16 amino acids. Germline V gene lookup returns CDR1 DFQATT and CDR2 SNEGSKA (reference sequence). CDR3 sequence: CSSNAERVLTYNEQFF. Written as DNA, the CDR3 is TGCAGTTCTAACGCGGAGCGGGTACTGACCTACAATGAGCAGTTCTTC.

There are many counts of this clonotype. V is TRBV20-1 and J is TRBJ2-3, with D perhaps TRBD1 (5 bases). The CDR3 totals 16 residues. The germline CDR1 and CDR2 sequences are DFQATT and SNEGSKA (reference sequence). The germline V and J ends were trimmed by 3 bases and 0 bases, with 16 bases remaining between them. The CDR3 sequence: CSASSLGLSSTDTQYF. Here the CDR3 DNA reads TGCAGTGCTAGCTCGCTGGGGCTGTCTAGCACAGATACGCAGTATTTT.

The sample holds many counts of this clonotype. V gene TRBV7-9 combines with J gene TRBJ1-2, with D uncertain. V lost 1 base and J 3 bases, leaving 3 bases between the germline ends. The CDR3 is 12 amino acids. CDR1 is SEHNR, CDR2 FQNEAQ, per germline (reference sequence). The CDR3 nucleotides read TGTGCCAGCAGCTTAGTAGACTATGGCTACACCTTC. Residues: CASSLVDYGYTF.